These T cell receptor beta chains were read from a single sample in a study of sequential checkpoint blockade in melanoma. TCRdb keeps only in-frame clones here, not all; method: immunoSEQ multiplex PCR. This sample yields over 10,000 clones, of which approximately 62% are seen a single time; about 20% belongs to the top ten. This sample comprised CD8+ T cells sorted from blood (inferred from file names), obtained from a patient given nivolumab and ipilimumab in sequence. The receptors come from a human donor with melanoma. CDR3s include the opening cysteine and the closing phenylalanine or tryptophan. A D gene is named only where the DNA matches it firmly.

J gene: TRBJ2-2; V gene: TRBV23-1; D gene: TRBD2; CDR3 protein: CASSQERTSGGPTNTGELFF
J gene: TRBJ2-7; V gene: TRBV5-5; D gene: .; CDR3 protein: CASSSLVQPELYEQYF
J gene: TRBJ2-1; V gene: TRBV7-9; D gene: .; CDR3 protein: CASSPPSTSSNEQFF
J gene: TRBJ2-2; V gene: TRBV7-9; D gene: .; CDR3 protein: CASSLRGRGDTGELFF
J gene: TRBJ2-3; V gene: TRBV9; D gene: TRBD2; CDR3 protein: CASSSRLGGGTDTQYF
J gene: .; V gene: TRBV5-1; D gene: TRBD1; CDR3 protein: CASSLSGTGYYEQYF
J gene: TRBJ2-5; V gene: TRBV18; D gene: .; CDR3 protein: CASSPPMTLPQETQYF
J gene: TRBJ2-1; V gene: TRBV5-1; D gene: .; CDR3 protein: CASSLRERNNEQFF
J gene: TRBJ2-2; V gene: TRBV4-1; D gene: .; CDR3 protein: CASSKHVPGELFF
J gene: TRBJ1-6; V gene: TRBV6-5; D gene: .; CDR3 protein: CASRNRDYNSPLHF
J gene: TRBJ1-5; V gene: TRBV27; D gene: .; CDR3 protein: CASSLSARQVSNQPQHF
J gene: TRBJ2-1; V gene: TRBV5-1; D gene: .; CDR3 protein: CASSFNDGVYNEQFF
J gene: TRBJ2-7; V gene: TRBV19; D gene: .; CDR3 protein: CASSIDPSYEQYF
J gene: TRBJ2-1; V gene: TRBV2; D gene: .; CDR3 protein: CASSEALRQNEQFF
J gene: TRBJ1-5; V gene: TRBV2; D gene: .; CDR3 protein: CASSEGPETGSNQPQHF
J gene: TRBJ2-7; V gene: TRBV5-1; D gene: TRBD1; CDR3 protein: CASSFQDRGAYEQYF
J gene: TRBJ2-1; V gene: TRBV11-2; D gene: TRBD2; CDR3 protein: CASKPPGRGNEQFF
J gene: TRBJ2-5; V gene: TRBV5-1; D gene: .; CDR3 protein: CASSGGMTQYF
J gene: TRBJ2-5; V gene: TRBV4-3; D gene: .; CDR3 protein: CASSQFSGEETQYF
J gene: TRBJ1-1; V gene: TRBV5-1; D gene: .; CDR3 protein: CASSLAAGLNTEAFF
J gene: TRBJ1-2; V gene: TRBV6-6; D gene: TRBD1; CDR3 protein: CASSPLGQTNYGYTF
J gene: TRBJ2-1; V gene: TRBV9; D gene: .; CDR3 protein: CASSANNEQFF
J gene: TRBJ2-7; V gene: TRBV27; D gene: TRBD2; CDR3 protein: CASSTRFSGTSGSYYEQYF
J gene: TRBJ2-1; V gene: TRBV5-4; D gene: TRBD2; CDR3 protein: CASRVWGEGINEQFF
J gene: TRBJ2-3; V gene: TRBV5-1; D gene: TRBD2; CDR3 protein: CASSLGLAGGLTDTQYF
J gene: TRBJ2-7; V gene: TRBV13; D gene: .; CDR3 protein: CASSFRRGSYEQYF
J gene: TRBJ1-1; V gene: TRBV19; D gene: TRBD1; CDR3 protein: CASSITDRGWNTEAFF
J gene: TRBJ1-2; V gene: TRBV5-1; D gene: TRBD1; CDR3 protein: CASSLVGTENYGYTF
J gene: TRBJ1-2; V gene: TRBV11-1; D gene: TRBD1; CDR3 protein: CASSLGDRGHGYTF
J gene: TRBJ2-7; V gene: TRBV15; D gene: TRBD2; CDR3 protein: CATSRELAGEDGSYEQYF
J gene: TRBJ2-1; V gene: TRBV5-3; D gene: TRBD2; CDR3 protein: CARSLVLAGDFYNEQFF
J gene: TRBJ2-7; V gene: TRBV15; D gene: .; CDR3 protein: CATSRDHGGTYEQYF
J gene: TRBJ2-3; V gene: TRBV11-2; D gene: TRBD2; CDR3 protein: CASRAGSGARDTQYF
J gene: TRBJ1-1; V gene: TRBV7-9; D gene: .; CDR3 protein: CASSFISGRVEAFF
J gene: TRBJ2-7; V gene: TRBV19; D gene: .; CDR3 protein: CASSMTAGNYEQYF
J gene: TRBJ2-7; V gene: TRBV19; D gene: TRBD2; CDR3 protein: CASSISSGRNEQYF
J gene: TRBJ1-1; V gene: TRBV13; D gene: .; CDR3 protein: CASSQAETEMNTEAFF
J gene: TRBJ1-2; V gene: TRBV27; D gene: .; CDR3 protein: CASTKKGDIYGYTF
J gene: TRBJ2-2; V gene: TRBV27; D gene: .; CDR3 protein: CASSFTGSGELFF
J gene: TRBJ1-1; V gene: TRBV4-3; D gene: .; CDR3 protein: CASSQDGLYTEAFF